Here is one T cell receptor beta chain with its context. CDR3 length: 14 amino acids. The germline V gene encodes CDR1 MGHRA and CDR2 YSYEKL. J was trimmed by 5 bases and V by 4 bases; bases with no gene match: 8. These data originate in a study of regulatory T cells in long-lasting Graves disease. CDR3 regions were amplified by Arm-PCR using iRepertoire HTBI primers to build TCR beta libraries. Via MiXCR, TCRdb re-called the multiplex PCR reads, giving one row per CDR3 protein. The table lists 560,000 or so distinct CDR3 sequences, about 16% of them singletons. Noted time point: newly diagnosed GD, antithyroid drugs for less than 3 months. After RNA was extracted from PBMCs, the TCR library was made from it. The sample also formed part of further work on T cells in Graves' hyperthyroidism and ophthalmopathy. That source notes: Researchers defined stable Graves' hyperthyroidism as no ophthalmopathy progression within 18 months.

V gene TRBV4-1 combines with J gene TRBJ2-7; 7 nucleotides align to TRBD2. The sample here was peripheral blood mononuclear cells (PBMCs), taken at new diagnosis, from a patient treated with antithyroid drugs. The sequence was collected from a man between 18 and 35 years old with Graves disease. The CDR3 sequence is CASSRVGGFHEQYF. In DNA form, the CDR3 reads TGCGCCAGCAGCCGGGTGGGGGGGTTCCACGAGCAGTACTTC.